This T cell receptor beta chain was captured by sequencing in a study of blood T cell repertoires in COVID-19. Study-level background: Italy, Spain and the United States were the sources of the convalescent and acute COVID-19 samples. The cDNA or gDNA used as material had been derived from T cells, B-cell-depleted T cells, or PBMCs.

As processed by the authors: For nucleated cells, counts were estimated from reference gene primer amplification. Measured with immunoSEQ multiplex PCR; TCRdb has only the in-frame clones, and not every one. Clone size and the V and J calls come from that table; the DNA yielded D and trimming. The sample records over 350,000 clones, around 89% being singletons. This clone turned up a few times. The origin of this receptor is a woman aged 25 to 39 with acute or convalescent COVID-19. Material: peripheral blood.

The CDR3 is CATTPGLAGGLDTQYF. For the CDR3, the DNA is TGTGCCACCACCCCGGGACTAGCGGGGGGGCTAGATACGCAGTATTTT. This rearrangement joins TRBV15 to TRBJ2-3, with TRBD2 identical over 16 bases. The trim removed 7 bases at V and 5 bases at J, leaving 6 bases unmatched. Per the germline V gene, CDR1 is LNHNV and CDR2 is YYDKDF (reference sequence). This CDR3 contains 16 residues.